Included here is one TCR beta chain sequence, with context. This clone occurred a few times. The antigen it recognizes is unknown. The junction and the germline gene differ at one end; a read error may be behind it. The record originates from a study of metastatic and nonmetastatic thyroid tumors (dated by TCRdb to about 2020). About the full investigation: The researchers compared repertoires between peripheral blood samples and tumor or nodule tissue samples from patients with malignant or benign thyroid disease. What the research found in general, with its limitations: In both blood and tumor samples, TCR beta diversity was reported to be significantly higher in malignant tumors than in benign nodules.

Library creation used PCR. Sequencing used an Illumina HiSeq 4000. The TCR beta-chain CDR3 region of each patient was profiled by high-throughput sequencing. Regarding the original processing steps: Drawing on CDR3 differences between clinicopathological groups, the researchers built a classifier meant to tell apart patients with distant-metastatic papillary thyroid cancer. Repertoire diversity was assessed with the Shannon index, and tumor-blood repertoire similarity with the Morisita-Horn index. TCRdb passed the public sequencing reads through fastp at Q25 and MiXCR, retaining productive beta sequences. The V and J calls and clone size come from TCRdb's table, not from the authors' own analysis. This sample comprises about 59,000 clones, 15% to 20% of them detected only once. Just under 9.5% of the sample comes from the top ten. The CDR3 spans 18 residues, from the cysteine through the phenylalanine. Only the CDR3 DNA stays, 54 bases, in frame from base 1.

None of the patients had been given any treatment before thyroid surgery. Using T-cell receptor beta sequencing, the researchers looked back retrospectively at clinical samples from patients, gathered between the early 2010s and the late 2010s. The rearranged chain carries TRBV12-3 or TRBV12-4 and TRBJ2-6; 12 bases in between match TRBD1. Sequencing input: blood. The sequence came from a male donor with papillary thyroid cancer or a benign thyroid nodule (not recorded which). Some clones in this sample may be carry-over from other donors' samples. The sequenced DNA is TGTGCCAGCATTTTATCGGGACAGGGGGCTCTGGGGTCCAACGTCCTGACTTTC. Its protein product is CASILSGQGALGSNVLTF.